This T cell receptor beta chain was recovered during a study of post-analysis software for immune sequencing data. In regard to this clonotype: Its antigen remains unidentified.

Unique molecular identifiers were carried by the TCR beta cDNA libraries. From the PCR reads, TCRdb called clonotypes with MiXCR, one entry per CDR3 protein. This sample has roughly 600,000 distinct CDR3 sequences; around 47% occur once, and the top ten carry more than 1.5%. Study-wide results and limits: TRBV5-6, TRBV5-1 and TRBV20-1 belonged to a set of roughly 5 TRBV segments that were more frequent in patients than controls.

The germline V gene encodes CDR1 SGHRS and CDR2 YFSETQ. The CDR3 covers 17 residues. Trimming took 1 base from V and 1 from J, leaving 17 bases between them. The source of this sequence is a girl aged 5 to 17 with multiple sclerosis. The chain employs TRBV5-1 and TRBJ1-1; D might be TRBD1 (6 bases). The sequencing input was blood. The CDR3 nucleotides are TGCGCCAGCAGCTTGTACCCTGGGGGCAGGGAGAACACTGAAGCTTTCTTT. As protein: CASSLYPGGRENTEAFF. The entire variable domain, with the rest obtained from reference TRBV5-1 and TRBJ1-1, is as follows: KAGVTQTPRYLIKTRGQQVTLSCSPISGHRSVSWYQQTPGQGLQFLFEYFSETQRNKGNFPGRFSGRQFSNSRSEMNVSTLELGDSALYLCASSLYPGGRENTEAFFGQGTRLTVV.